Listed below are T cell receptor beta chains from one sample, sequenced in a study of T cells in Graves' hyperthyroidism and ophthalmopathy. TCRdb used MiXCR to reprocess the multiplex PCR reads, holding one entry per CDR3 protein. The repertoire holds more than 500,000 distinct CDR3 sequences, with about 16% as singletons. Source material: blood. These receptors originate from a young woman with Graves' ophthalmopathy. Each CDR3 is given with its conserved first and last residue. Fields, in order: clone size, D gene, V gene, J gene, CDR3 protein, CDR3 DNA. D genes are given only for firm matches. Clone size appears in some rows only: once, few, many, or a class for an expanded clone.

clone_size: NA; d_call: NA; v_call: TRBV3-1; j_call: TRBJ1-3; cdr3_aa: CASSQDSLSGNTIYF; cdr3_nt: TGTGCCAGCAGCCAAGATTCCCTCTCTGGAAACACCATATATTTT
clone_size: few; d_call: NA; v_call: TRBV6-1; j_call: TRBJ1-2; cdr3_aa: CASSEALGKRAYGYTF; cdr3_nt: TGTGCCAGCAGTGAAGCCCTAGGGAAGAGGGCCTATGGCTACACCTTC
clone_size: few; d_call: TRBD1; v_call: TRBV5-1; j_call: TRBJ2-1; cdr3_aa: CASSLGRGTFEQFF; cdr3_nt: TGCGCCAGCAGCTTGGGCAGGGGGACATTTGAGCAGTTCTTC
clone_size: many; d_call: TRBD1; v_call: TRBV13; j_call: TRBJ2-7; cdr3_aa: CASSSTGLGEQYF; cdr3_nt: TGTGCCAGCAGCTCGACAGGGCTGGGGGAGCAGTACTTC
clone_size: NA; d_call: NA; v_call: TRBV29-1; j_call: TRBJ2-2; cdr3_aa: CSVEMWGIDTGELFF; cdr3_nt: TGCAGCGTTGAAATGTGGGGCATCGACACCGGGGAGCTGTTTTTT
clone_size: few; d_call: NA; v_call: TRBV6-1; j_call: TRBJ1-6; cdr3_aa: CASSYQGQNPLHF; cdr3_nt: TGTGCCAGCAGTTATCAAGGACAGAATCCCCTCCACTTT
clone_size: few; d_call: NA; v_call: TRBV7-9; j_call: TRBJ2-7; cdr3_aa: CASSLLGPDEQYF; cdr3_nt: TGTGCCAGCAGCTTACTGGGGCCGGACGAGCAGTACTTC
clone_size: many; d_call: NA; v_call: TRBV7-2; j_call: TRBJ2-7; cdr3_aa: CASSFPRWADTYEQYF; cdr3_nt: TGTGCCAGCAGCTTTCCTCGTTGGGCGGATACCTACGAGCAGTACTTC
clone_size: many; d_call: TRBD1; v_call: TRBV7-9; j_call: TRBJ2-7; cdr3_aa: CASSLTYRDRSSYEQYF; cdr3_nt: TGTGCCAGCAGCTTAACGTACCGGGACAGGTCCTCCTACGAGCAGTACTTC
clone_size: NA; d_call: TRBD1; v_call: TRBV10-3; j_call: TRBJ1-1; cdr3_aa: CAIRIGTGYPAEAFF; cdr3_nt: TGTGCCATCAGAATCGGGACAGGGTATCCGGCTGAAGCTTTCTTT
clone_size: few; d_call: TRBD2; v_call: TRBV5-5; j_call: TRBJ2-1; cdr3_aa: CASSSAGPHNEQFF; cdr3_nt: TGTGCCAGCAGCTCAGCGGGACCCCACAATGAGCAGTTCTTC
clone_size: few; d_call: NA; v_call: TRBV24-1; j_call: TRBJ2-1; cdr3_aa: CATSDQGHNNEQFF; cdr3_nt: TGTGCCACCAGTGATCAGGGACACAACAATGAGCAGTTCTTC
clone_size: many; d_call: NA; v_call: TRBV6-1; j_call: TRBJ2-1; cdr3_aa: CASNPPEARAYNEQFF; cdr3_nt: TGTGCCAGCAATCCGCCTGAGGCAAGAGCCTACAATGAGCAGTTCTTC
clone_size: few; d_call: TRBD1; v_call: TRBV28; j_call: TRBJ2-2; cdr3_aa: CASSPTPGGPNTGELFF; cdr3_nt: TGTGCCAGCAGCCCTACACCAGGGGGCCCGAACACCGGGGAGCTGTTTTTT
clone_size: NA; d_call: TRBD1; v_call: TRBV7-8; j_call: TRBJ1-4; cdr3_aa: CASSPGQGEGEKLFF; cdr3_nt: TGTGCCAGCAGTCCGGGACAGGGAGAGGGGGAAAAACTGTTTTTT
clone_size: NA; d_call: NA; v_call: TRBV28; j_call: TRBJ1-1; cdr3_aa: CATKPGTPVGAFF; cdr3_nt: TGTGCCACAAAACCGGGGACCCCTGTGGGAGCTTTCTTT